These T cell receptor beta chains were read from a single sample in a study of T cell responses to AZD1222 COVID-19 vaccine. Method: immunoSEQ multiplex PCR; TCRdb's copy keeps in-frame clones and lacks some. The sample lists about 140,000 clones, 90% occurring once. This material consisted of peripheral blood, taken 28 days after the second AZD1222 dose. The receptors shown here come from an adult who received the AZD1222 COVID-19 vaccine. Both conserved end residues are part of each CDR3. The order of the fields is clone size, J gene, V gene, D gene, CDR3 protein, CDR3 DNA. The D gene is left open where the match is weak. Not all rows give a size; the values are once, few, many and, for expanded clones, a class.

once TRBJ1-2 TRBV6-8 - CASSYAGKEGYTF TGTGCCAGCAGTTACGCAGGGAAGGAGGGCTACACCTTC
- TRBJ2-7 TRBV7-2 - CASSSGYLREQYF TGTGCCAGCAGCTCAGGCTACCTTCGCGAGCAGTACTTC
- TRBJ1-2 TRBV7-2 - CASSYPGHGTYWSYTF TGTGCCAGCAGCTACCCGGGCCATGGGACCTATTGGAGCTACACCTTC
- TRBJ2-1 TRBV14 - CASSQDPSIRSNEQFF TGTGCCAGCAGCCAAGACCCCTCGATACGCAGCAATGAGCAGTTCTTC
few TRBJ1-2 TRBV5-6 - CASSLDGREGYGYTF TGTGCCAGCAGCTTGGATGGCAGGGAAGGGTATGGCTACACCTTC
- TRBJ2-3 TRBV27 - CASSLWPRDTQYF TGTGCCAGCAGTTTATGGCCGAGAGATACGCAGTATTTT
- TRBJ2-3 TRBV5-4 - CASSSLPGDTQYF TGTGCCAGCAGCTCTCTACCCGGCGATACGCAGTATTTT
- TRBJ1-2 TRBV19 TRBD1 CASTRQGVNYGYTF TGTGCCAGTACCCGACAGGGGGTAAACTATGGCTACACCTTC
- TRBJ2-5 TRBV7-9 - CASSLGGDETQYF TGTGCCAGCAGCTTAGGAGGGGACGAGACCCAGTACTTC
- TRBJ1-2 TRBV30 - CAWSRTGIERGYTF TGTGCCTGGAGTCGGACGGGGATCGAGCGTGGCTACACCTTC
- TRBJ2-1 TRBV7-2 TRBD2 CASSLEASGGVPYNEQFF TGTGCCAGCAGCTTAGAGGCGTCGGGAGGGGTTCCCTACAATGAGCAGTTCTTC
- TRBJ2-7 TRBV23-1 TRBD1 CASSPRQGRTYYEQYF TGCGCCAGCAGTCCCCGACAGGGTAGAACCTACTACGAGCAGTACTTC
- TRBJ1-1 TRBV12-5 - CASGLESVPGQNTEAFF TGTGCTAGTGGTTTGGAGTCGGTTCCGGGCCAAAACACTGAAGCTTTCTTT
- TRBJ1-2 TRBV9 - CASSQDMSYGYTF TGTGCCAGCAGCCAGGATATGAGCTATGGCTACACCTTC
once TRBJ2-7 TRBV4-3 - CASSQVGGRLGEQYF TGCGCCAGCAGCCAGGTTGGCGGTAGGTTGGGCGAGCAGTACTTC
- TRBJ1-5 TRBV6-1 TRBD1 CASSEQGGLGQPQHF TGTGCCAGCAGTGAGCAGGGGGGTCTGGGTCAGCCCCAGCATTTT
- TRBJ2-1 TRBV28 - CASRTQANNEQFF TGTGCCAGCAGAACGCAGGCGAACAATGAGCAGTTCTTC
- TRBJ2-1 TRBV29-1 TRBD2 CSANGSGGDEQFF TGCAGCGCCAACGGTAGCGGGGGCGATGAGCAGTTCTTC
- TRBJ1-3 TRBV18 TRBD1 CASSPDREGNTIYF TGTGCCAGCTCACCCGACAGGGAAGGAAACACCATATATTTT
- TRBJ2-1 TRBV2 - CASTRQVAYNEQFF TGTGCCAGCACCCGGCAGGTTGCCTACAATGAGCAGTTCTTC
once TRBJ1-4 TRBV12-1 - CAKRQGPTNEKLFF TGTGCCAAAAGGCAGGGCCCAACTAATGAAAAACTGTTTTTT
- TRBJ1-6 TRBV9 - CASSGGTENSPLHF TGTGCCAGCAGCGGAGGGACTGAGAATTCACCCCTCCACTTT
- TRBJ1-3 TRBV4-1 - CASSQDTGRFSGNTIYF TGCGCCAGCAGCCAAGACACGGGACGGTTCTCTGGAAACACCATATATTTT
- TRBJ1-4 TRBV3-1/TRBV3-2 - CASSQSERGGEKLFF TGTGCCAGCAGCCAATCGGAGCGGGGCGGTGAAAAACTGTTTTTT
- TRBJ2-7 TRBV10-3 - CAISESGLGSQGQYF TGTGCCATCAGTGAGTCAGGCCTTGGATCACAGGGGCAGTACTTC
- TRBJ2-5 TRBV2 - CASREDQETQYF TGTGCCAGCAGGGAGGACCAAGAGACCCAGTACTTC
once TRBJ2-2 TRBV5-1 - CASSSGNANTGELFF TGCGCCAGCAGCTCTGGAAACGCGAACACCGGGGAGCTGTTTTTT
once TRBJ1-2 TRBV9 - CASSVALEGWGYTF TGTGCCAGCAGCGTAGCTCTGGAGGGCTGGGGCTACACCTTC
- TRBJ2-3 TRBV20-1 TRBD1 CSASQAGGLDTQYF TGCAGTGCTAGTCAGGCAGGGGGCTTGGATACGCAGTATTTT
- TRBJ2-5 TRBV11-2 TRBD1 CASSRGQGKETQYF TGTGCCAGCAGCCGTGGACAGGGAAAAGAGACCCAGTACTTC
few TRBJ1-2 TRBV5-1 TRBD1 CASSWDRVNYGYTF TGCGCCAGCAGCTGGGACAGGGTAAACTATGGCTACACCTTC
- TRBJ2-1 TRBV5-6 - CASSLSGAREQFF TGTGCCAGCAGCTTGAGTGGGGCCAGGGAGCAGTTCTTC
- TRBJ2-1 TRBV4-2 - CASSQDAGQGLYNEQFF TGTGCCAGCAGCCAAGATGCAGGACAGGGACTATACAATGAGCAGTTCTTC
- TRBJ1-2 TRBV2 - CAGRGDIYGYTF TGTGCCGGTAGGGGGGACATCTATGGCTACACCTTC
- TRBJ2-5 TRBV21-1 - CASSNYSTATQETQYF TGTGCCAGCAGCAACTATTCGACAGCGACCCAAGAGACCCAGTACTTC
- TRBJ2-5 TRBV7-7 TRBD1 CASSLGGTGSEETQYF TGTGCTAGCAGCTTAGGGGGGACAGGGAGTGAAGAGACCCAGTACTTC
once TRBJ2-3 TRBV27 TRBD2 CASRLAGGPPDTQYF TGTGCCAGCAGGTTAGCGGGAGGGCCACCAGATACGCAGTATTTT
- TRBJ1-2 TRBV27 - CASRATGSGYTF TGTGCCAGCAGAGCGACAGGCTCTGGCTACACCTTC
- TRBJ1-2 TRBV5-4 - CASSARAGNYGYTF TGTGCCAGCAGCGCCCGGGCGGGGAACTATGGCTACACCTTC
- TRBJ2-5 TRBV5-1 - CASSLQETQYF TGCGCCAGCAGCTTACAAGAGACCCAGTACTTC
- TRBJ2-5 TRBV11-3 TRBD2 CASSKGLEETQYF TGTGCCAGCAGCAAAGGACTAGAAGAGACCCAGTACTTC
once TRBJ1-2 TRBV28 TRBD1 CASSFEGTGGGYGYTF TGTGCCAGCAGTTTTGAGGGGACAGGGGGCGGATATGGCTACACCTTC
- TRBJ2-6 TRBV6-5 - CASTIGSGANVLTF TGTGCCAGCACAATTGGATCTGGGGCCAACGTCCTGACTTTC
- TRBJ2-5 TRBV19 - CASSITREGVETQYF TGTGCCAGTAGTATCACCCGCGAGGGGGTAGAGACCCAGTACTTC
- TRBJ2-2 TRBV24-1 TRBD1 CATSDGQGANTGELFF TGTGCCACCAGTGATGGACAGGGCGCGAACACCGGGGAGCTGTTTTTT
- TRBJ1-5 TRBV7-2 TRBD1 CASSTRQGANQPQHF TGTGCCAGCAGCACCCGACAGGGTGCAAATCAGCCCCAGCATTTT
- TRBJ2-1 TRBV6-5 - CASSYSRLDTREQFF TGTGCCAGCAGTTACTCGAGGCTAGATACCCGTGAGCAGTTCTTC
- TRBJ1-6 TRBV7-2 TRBD1 CASSTGTGPYNSPLHF TGTGCCAGCAGCACGGGGACAGGGCCGTATAATTCACCCCTCCACTTT
- TRBJ2-7 TRBV5-1 - CASSLDRAPYEQYF TGCGCCAGCAGCTTGGACAGGGCCCCTTACGAGCAGTACTTC
- TRBJ1-2 TRBV6-2/TRBV6-3 - CASSWGEAATKRVYGYTF TGTGCCAGCAGCTGGGGGGAAGCTGCAACTAAACGGGTCTATGGCTACACCTTC
- TRBJ2-1 TRBV27 - CAIQSPLPYNEQFF TGTGCCATCCAATCCCCCTTGCCTTACAATGAGCAGTTCTTC
- TRBJ2-5 TRBV19 - CASSMTSAQETQYF TGTGCCAGTAGTATGACAAGCGCCCAAGAGACCCAGTACTTC
- TRBJ2-5 TRBV24-1 - CATSDFRGGRETQYF TGTGCCACCAGTGATTTTCGGGGTGGTCGGGAGACCCAGTACTTC
- TRBJ1-2 TRBV7-3 TRBD1 CASSPGQATNYGYTF TGTGCCAGCAGCCCTGGACAGGCTACTAACTATGGCTACACCTTC
- TRBJ1-6 TRBV6-6 - CASVSQSSYNSPLHF TGTGCCAGCGTGAGCCAGTCCTCCTATAATTCACCCCTCCACTTT
few TRBJ1-5 TRBV2 - CASSGGVSNQPQHF TGTGCCAGCAGTGGCGGCGTTAGCAATCAGCCCCAGCATTTT